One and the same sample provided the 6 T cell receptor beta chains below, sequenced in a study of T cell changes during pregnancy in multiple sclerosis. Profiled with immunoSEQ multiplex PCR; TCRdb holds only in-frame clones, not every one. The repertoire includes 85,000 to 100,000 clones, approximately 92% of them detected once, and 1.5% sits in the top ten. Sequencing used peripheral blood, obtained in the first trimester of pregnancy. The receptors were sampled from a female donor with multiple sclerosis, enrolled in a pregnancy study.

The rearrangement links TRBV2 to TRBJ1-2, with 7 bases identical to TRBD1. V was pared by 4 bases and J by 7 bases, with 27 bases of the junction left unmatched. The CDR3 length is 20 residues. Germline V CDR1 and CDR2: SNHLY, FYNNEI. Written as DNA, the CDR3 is TGTGCCAGCAGTGTTTCATCCTCGTTAAATGACGGGACAGAAGAGAGTGGCTACACCTTC. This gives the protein CASSVSSSLNDGTEESGYTF. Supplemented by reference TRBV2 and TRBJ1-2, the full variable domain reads EPEVTQTPSHQVTQMGQEVILRCVPISNHLYFYWYRQILGQKVEFLVSFYNNEISEKSEIFDDQFSVERPDGSNFTLKIRSTKLEDSAMYFCASSVSSSLNDGTEESGYTFGSGTRLTVV.

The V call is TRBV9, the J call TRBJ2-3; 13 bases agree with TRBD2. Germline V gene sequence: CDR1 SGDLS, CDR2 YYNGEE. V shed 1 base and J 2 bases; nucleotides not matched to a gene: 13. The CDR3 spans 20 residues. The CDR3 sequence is CASSVRSGGTSGTYTDTQYF. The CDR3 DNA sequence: TGTGCCAGCAGCGTAAGGTCAGGGGGGACTAGCGGGACATACACAGATACGCAGTATTTT.

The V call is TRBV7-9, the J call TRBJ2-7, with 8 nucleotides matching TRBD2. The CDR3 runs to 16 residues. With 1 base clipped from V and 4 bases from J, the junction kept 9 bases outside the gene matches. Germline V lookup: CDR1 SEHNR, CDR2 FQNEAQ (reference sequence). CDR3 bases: TGTGCCAGCAGCTTAGTTTCTGGACTAGCCGGATACGAGCAGTACTTC. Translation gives CASSLVSGLAGYEQYF.

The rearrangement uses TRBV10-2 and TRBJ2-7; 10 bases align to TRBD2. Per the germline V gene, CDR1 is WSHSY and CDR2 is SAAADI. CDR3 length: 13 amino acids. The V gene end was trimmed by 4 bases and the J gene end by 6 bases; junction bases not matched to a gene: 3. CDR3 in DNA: TGCGCCAGCAGTGTAACTAGCGGGGCCGAGCAGTACTTC. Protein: CASSVTSGAEQYF.

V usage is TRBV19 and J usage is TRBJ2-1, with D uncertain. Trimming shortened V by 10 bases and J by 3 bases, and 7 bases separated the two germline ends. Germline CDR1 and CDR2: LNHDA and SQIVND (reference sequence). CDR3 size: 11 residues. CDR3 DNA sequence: TGTGCCACCCACTTCTACAATGAGCAGTTCTTC. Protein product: CATHFYNEQFF.

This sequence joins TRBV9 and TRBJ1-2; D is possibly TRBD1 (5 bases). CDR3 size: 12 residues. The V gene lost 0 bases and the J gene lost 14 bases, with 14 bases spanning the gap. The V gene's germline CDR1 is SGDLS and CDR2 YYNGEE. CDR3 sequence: CASSVVGQGKTF. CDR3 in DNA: TGTGCCAGCAGCGTAGTGGGCCAGGGTAAGACCTTC.